This entry features one T cell receptor beta chain sequence. This CDR3 has 15 residues. Trimming removed 0 bases at V and 2 bases at J, with 10 bases between. Germline V gives CDR1 KGHSH, CDR2 LQKENI. The data belong to a study of blood T cell repertoires in COVID-19. Across the whole study: From T cells, B-cell-depleted T cells, or PBMCs came the material, which was cDNA or gDNA.

Assay used: immunoSEQ multiplex PCR; TCRdb lists only in-frame clones, some missing. The table includes about 65,000 clones, approximately 83% detected once. The clonotype was recovered from a man in his forties or fifties with COVID-19, enrolled during active disease. Sequencing was carried out using peripheral blood. The chain uses TRBV18 and TRBJ2-5; weak D call: TRBD2 (5 bases). The CDR3 here is CASSPPQQRQETQYF. Written as DNA, the CDR3 is TGTGCCAGCTCACCACCCCAGCAGCGGCAAGAGACCCAGTACTTC.